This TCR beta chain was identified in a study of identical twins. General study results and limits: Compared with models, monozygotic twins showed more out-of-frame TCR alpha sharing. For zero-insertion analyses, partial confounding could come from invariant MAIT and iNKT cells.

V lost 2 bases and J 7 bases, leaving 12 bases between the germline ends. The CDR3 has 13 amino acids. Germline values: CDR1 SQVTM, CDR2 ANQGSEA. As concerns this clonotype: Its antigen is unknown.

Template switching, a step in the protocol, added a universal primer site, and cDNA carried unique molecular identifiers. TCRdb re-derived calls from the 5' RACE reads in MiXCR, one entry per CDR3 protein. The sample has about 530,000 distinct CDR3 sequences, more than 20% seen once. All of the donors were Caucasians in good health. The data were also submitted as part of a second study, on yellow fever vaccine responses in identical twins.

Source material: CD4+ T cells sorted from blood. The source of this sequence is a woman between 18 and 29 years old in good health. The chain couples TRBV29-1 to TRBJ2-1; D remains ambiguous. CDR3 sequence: CSVETSSRNEQFF. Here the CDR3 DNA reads TGCAGCGTTGAAACTTCTAGTCGGAATGAGCAGTTCTTC.